This TCR beta chain was sequenced for a study of T-cell memory formation after mild COVID-19 (dated by TCRdb to the early 2020s). For the study in its entirety: TCR sequence clusters from the two donors were largely donor specific. In a couple of donors, T-cell clones that expanded and contracted after mild COVID-19 were tracked by sequencing TCRalpha and TCRbeta repertoires over time. Two young, previously healthy adult volunteers made up the cohort, one male and one female.

PBMCs were isolated by Ficoll-Paque density gradient centrifugation. The reads were generated on an Illumina NovaSeq 6000. TCRalpha and TCRbeta cDNA libraries were built by 5'RACE with constant-segment primers, adding sample barcodes and unique molecular identifiers. Trizol reagent was used to extract RNA from every sample. Library amplification was performed in two PCR steps, and a second sample barcode and Illumina TruSeq adapters were introduced in the second step. Sequencing of the libraries was done on an Illumina NovaSeq, producing 2 x 150 bp paired-end reads. In the paper's pipeline: With migec v1.2.7, reads were demultiplexed and then collapsed into UMI-guided consensus sequences. Using mixcr v2.1.11, UMI consensuses were aligned to TRA and TRB V and J templates and then assembled into clonotypes. A clonotype was counted as expanded or contracted only if both edgeR and NoisET called the change significant, with noise models trained on biological replicates. For edgeR calls, the cutoffs were a false discovery rate-adjusted p below 0.01 and a log2 fold-change threshold of 1. As an exploratory analysis of dynamics, PCA with hierarchical clustering was applied to max-normalized trajectories of the 1000 most abundant clonotypes. Separately sequenced CD4+ and CD8+ repertoires were used to assign a CD4 or CD8 phenotype to each responding clone. TCRdb cleaned the public reads at Q25 with fastp, built clones with MiXCR and kept in-frame beta chains. Every distinct CDR3 protein forms one entry, paired with its most common genes and DNA. The V and J calls, along with clone size, are taken from TCRdb and not from the paper's own processing. The sample records over 300,000 distinct CDR3 sequences, more than 20% of which are singletons. The ten largest clones capture 21% of the sample.

Only a few counts were recorded for this clonotype. No cognate antigen has been identified for it. Nothing much larger sits one base from this clone, and base qualities are not available. The full study reports these points: Some responding clones were detected in pre-infection memory, which suggested that pre-existing cross-reactive memory T cells had joined the SARS-CoV-2 response. Balanced CD4/CD8 phenotypes were observed for clones contracting from day 15 to 85, whereas a bias towards CD4+ was observed for a second wave of clones expanding from day 15 to 37. Contracting CD4+ clones were found mainly in CM and EM memory subsets, while CD8+ clones were enriched in EMRA. The study covered only a couple of mild cases, and larger cohorts including severe cases with pre-infection samples were considered necessary. Whether the second-wave clones peaking on day 37 were SARS-CoV-2 specific was not confirmed.

Deletion took 3 bases off V and 2 bases off J, with a span of 12 bases between the germline ends. The cysteine opens and the valine closes a CDR3 of 14 amino acids. The retained sequence is limited to the CDR3, 42 bases, with the frame set at the first base. The clonotype was recovered from a man between 18 and 35 years old who had mild COVID-19 (a few samples of this study predate the infection). The sample titles of this study are shuffled in the database, so cell type and time point are left out; the donor was told from shared clones. Recombination connected TRBV5-3 to TRBJ2-7; the D gene is possibly TRBD1 or TRBD2, with 6 bases matching each. TRBV5-3 is an ORF; its function is uncertain. Sequenced: PBMCs or a T cell subset sorted from them (not recorded which). The CDR3 in this case is CARSWRGRTYEQYV. The DNA sequence reads TGTGCCAGAAGCTGGAGGGGGAGGACCTACGAGCAGTACGTC.